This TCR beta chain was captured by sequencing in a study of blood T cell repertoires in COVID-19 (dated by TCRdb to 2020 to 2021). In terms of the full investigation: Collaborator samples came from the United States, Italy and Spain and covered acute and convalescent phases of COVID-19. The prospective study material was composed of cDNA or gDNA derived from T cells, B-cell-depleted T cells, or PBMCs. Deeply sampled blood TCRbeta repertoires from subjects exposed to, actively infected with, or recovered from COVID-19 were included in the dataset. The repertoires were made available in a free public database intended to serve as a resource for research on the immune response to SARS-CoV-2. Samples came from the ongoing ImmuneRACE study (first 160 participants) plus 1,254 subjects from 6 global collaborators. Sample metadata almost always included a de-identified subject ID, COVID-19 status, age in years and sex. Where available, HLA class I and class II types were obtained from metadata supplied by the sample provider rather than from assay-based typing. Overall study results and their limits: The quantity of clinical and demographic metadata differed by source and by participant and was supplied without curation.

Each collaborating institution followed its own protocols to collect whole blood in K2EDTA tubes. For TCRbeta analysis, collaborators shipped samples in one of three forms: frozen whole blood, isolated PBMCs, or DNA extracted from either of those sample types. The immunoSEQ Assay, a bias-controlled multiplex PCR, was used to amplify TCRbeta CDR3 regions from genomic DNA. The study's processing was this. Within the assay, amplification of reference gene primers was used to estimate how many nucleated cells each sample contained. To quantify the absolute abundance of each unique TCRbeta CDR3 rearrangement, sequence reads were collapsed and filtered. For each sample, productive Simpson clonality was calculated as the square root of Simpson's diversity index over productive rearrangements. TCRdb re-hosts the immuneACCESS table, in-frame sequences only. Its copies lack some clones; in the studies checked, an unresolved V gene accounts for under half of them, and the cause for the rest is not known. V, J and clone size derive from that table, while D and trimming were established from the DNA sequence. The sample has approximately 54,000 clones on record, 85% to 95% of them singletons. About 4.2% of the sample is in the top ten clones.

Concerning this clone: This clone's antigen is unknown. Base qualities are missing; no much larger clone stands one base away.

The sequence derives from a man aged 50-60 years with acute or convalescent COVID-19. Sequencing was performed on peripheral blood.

The sequence in DNA is TGTGCCAGCAGCTTACAGGGGAACTATGGCTACACCTTC. Its protein reads: CASSLQGNYGYTF. The sequence is built from TRBV13 and TRBJ1-2; possibly the D gene is TRBD1, per 6 matching bases. V sheds 2 bases and J sheds 2 bases, leaving 6 bases between their ends. The cysteine opens and the phenylalanine closes a CDR3 of 13 amino acids. The DNA shown is the 39-base CDR3, in frame from base 1. The CDR1 and CDR2 encoded by the germline V gene (reference sequence) are PRHDT and FYEKMQ. Full variable domain (CDR3 extended with the reference TRBV13 and TRBJ1-2 proteins): AAGVIQSPRHLIKEKRETATLKCYPIPRHDTVYWYQQGPGQDPQFLISFYEKMQSDKGSIPDRFSAQQFSDYHSELNMSSLELGDSALYFCASSLQGNYGYTFGSGTRLTVV.